Below are 29 T cell receptor beta chains sequenced from a single sample in a study of shared clonotypes between healthy human individuals. This table comes from immunoSEQ multiplex PCR, and its TCRdb copy is limited to in-frame clones, with some not included. The sample consists of roughly 640,000 clones, around 97% of them appearing once. Input material: naive CD4+ T cells sorted from blood. The subset: CD45RA+ positively selected. The source is a woman in her 30s in good health.

The chain links TRBV15 to TRBJ2-2, with TRBD1 as a possible D gene (6 bases). The CDR3 totals 14 residues. Germline CDR1 is LNHNV and CDR2 is YYDKDF (reference sequence). The V gene lost 3 bases and the J gene lost 2 bases, with 7 bases spanning the gap. CDR3 in amino acids: CATSRDSNTGELFF. The CDR3 nucleotides read TGTGCCACCAGCAGGGACAGTAACACCGGGGAGCTGTTTTTT.

This clone was observed once. The chain carries TRBV5-1 and TRBJ2-1; no clear D gene. The V gene's germline CDR1 is SGHRS and CDR2 YFSETQ. This CDR3 spans 12 amino acids. V gave up 4 bases and J gave up 9 bases, with 11 bases separating them. The CDR3 here is CASSEADREQFF. For the CDR3, the DNA is TGCGCCAGCAGCGAGGCGGACCGTGAGCAGTTCTTC.

V usage is TRBV2 and J usage is TRBJ1-5; 8 nucleotides align to TRBD1. With 4 bases clipped from V and 6 bases from J, the junction kept 8 bases outside the gene matches. The CDR3 has 15 residues. Germline V gene lookup returns CDR1 SNHLY and CDR2 FYNNEI. The CDR3 DNA reads TGTGCCAGCAGTGTCCCCGGACAGGGCGGTCAGCCCCAGCATTTT. Amino acids: CASSVPGQGGQPQHF.

The J gene is TRBJ2-5, the V gene TRBV7-9; no definite D call. The better agreement between TRBJ2-7 and the DNA end casts doubt on the J call. Germline CDR1 is SEHNR and CDR2 is FQNEAQ (reference sequence). CDR3 length equals 11 residues. CDR3 sequence reads: CASTWGYEQYF. CDR3 DNA sequence: TGTGCCAGCACCTGGGGCTACGAGCAGTACTTC.

This clone occurred a few times. This CDR3 is CASSHGQGNEKLFF. DNA of the CDR3: TGTGCCAGCAGCCACGGACAGGGTAATGAAAAACTGTTTTTT. V and J are TRBV9 and TRBJ1-4; 8 nucleotides agree with TRBD1. With 4 bases clipped from V and 4 bases from J, the junction kept 3 bases outside the gene matches. The germline V gene has CDR1 SGDLS and CDR2 YYNGEE. This CDR3 comprises 14 residues. The whole variable domain, remainder taken from reference TRBV9 and TRBJ1-4, is DSGVTQTPKHLITATGQRVTLRCSPRSGDLSVYWYQQSLDQGLQFLIQYYNGEERAKGNILERFSAQQFPDLHSELNLSSLELGDSALYFCASSHGQGNEKLFFGSGTQLSVL.

The J gene is TRBJ2-5, the V gene TRBV11-2; 14 nucleotides agree with TRBD2. V trimming: 1 base; J trimming: 5 bases; junction bases outside the gene matches: 9. Germline CDR1 reads SGHAT; CDR2 reads FQNNGV. The CDR3 covers 18 residues. CDR3 sequence reads: CASSLATSGRAVHETQYF. The CDR3 region has the DNA TGTGCCAGCAGCTTAGCGACTAGCGGGAGGGCCGTACATGAGACCCAGTACTTC.

The chain carries TRBV18 and TRBJ2-7, with D unresolved. V lost 2 bases and J lost 0, with 8 bases in between. This CDR3 is built from 14 residues. Germline CDR1 KGHSH, CDR2 LQKENI. The CDR3 DNA follows: TGTGCCAGCTCACCAAACAGCCACTCCTACGAGCAGTACTTC. Its protein is CASSPNSHSYEQYF.

This clone occurred once. The chain couples TRBV18 to TRBJ2-5; D ambiguous. Trimming cost V 6 bases and J 1 base, with 12 bases left between them. The CDR3 sequence is 14 residues long. Germline CDR1 and CDR2: KGHSH and LQKENI. The CDR3 protein is CASSPPWGQETQYF. The CDR3 DNA reads as TGTGCCAGCTCCCCGCCTTGGGGCCAAGAGACCCAGTACTTC.

The chain uses TRBV28 and TRBJ1-5, with 9 nucleotides matching TRBD1. After removal of 3 bases from V and 7 bases from J, the junction contained 7 bases not matched to a gene. CDR1 MDHEN and CDR2 SYDVKM come from the germline V gene. The CDR3 is made up of 15 amino acids. CDR3 protein: CASSFEGTGWQPQHF. CDR3 bases: TGTGCCAGCAGTTTCGAGGGGACAGGGTGGCAGCCCCAGCATTTT.

V gene TRBV11-3 combines with J gene TRBJ2-2, with TRBD1 as a possible D gene (5 bases). Trimming cost V 4 bases and J 0 bases, with 15 bases left between them. CDR1 is SGHNT, CDR2 YENEEA, per germline. There are 17 residues in the CDR3. This CDR3 reads CASSSGGDSANTGELFF. DNA for the CDR3: TGTGCCAGCAGCTCAGGCGGTGACAGCGCGAACACCGGGGAGCTGTTTTTT.

The V gene is TRBV7-2, the J gene TRBJ2-1; a weak D match, TRBD2 (6 bases). The CDR3 spans 15 residues. The germline V gene encodes CDR1 SGHTA and CDR2 FQGNSA. The germline V and J ends were trimmed by 0 bases and 3 bases, with 9 bases remaining between them. The CDR3 loop reads CASSLAPDYYNEQFF. Written as DNA, the CDR3 is TGTGCCAGCAGCTTAGCACCGGACTACTACAATGAGCAGTTCTTC.

This sequence joins TRBV2 and TRBJ2-2; unclear D gene. With 1 base removed from V and 6 bases from J, the gap between germline ends came to 9 bases. The CDR3 consists of 14 residues. Germline V gene data show CDR1 as SNHLY and CDR2 as FYNNEI. In DNA form, the CDR3 reads TGTGCCAGCAGTGAAGGTTCCTCGCCCGGGGAGCTGTTTTTT. Encoded protein: CASSEGSSPGELFF.

This CDR3 reads CASSPEGWDRESYEQYF. CDR3 in DNA: TGCGCCAGCAGCCCTGAAGGATGGGACAGGGAGTCCTACGAGCAGTACTTC. V is TRBV4-3 and J is TRBJ2-7; 9 nucleotides match TRBD1. Germline lookup yields CDR1 LGHNA and CDR2 YSLEER. V was clipped by 4 bases and J by 1 base; unmatched bases: 11. The CDR3 covers 17 residues.

This sequence joins TRBV7-9 and TRBJ2-1; no clear D. V lost 2 bases and J 12 bases, leaving 11 bases between the germline ends. The CDR3 length is 12 residues. Germline values: CDR1 SEHNR, CDR2 FQNEAQ (reference sequence). The CDR3 region has the DNA TGTGCCAGCAGCTTAATAGACCTTGGGCAGTTCTTC. Residues: CASSLIDLGQFF.

In this sample, this clone turned up once. The V gene is TRBV7-2, the J gene TRBJ1-2; TRBD1 aligns across 9 bases. Germline V gene data show CDR1 as SGHTA and CDR2 as FQGNSA. This CDR3 is built from 14 residues. Trimming removed 5 bases from V and 6 bases from J; junction bases left unmatched: 7. The chain's CDR3 is CASSKTGQGDGYTF. DNA for the CDR3: TGTGCCAGCAGCAAGACGGGACAGGGAGATGGCTACACCTTC.

The rearrangement uses TRBV5-4 and TRBJ2-7, with D tentatively TRBD1 (5 bases). Germline lookup yields CDR1 SGHNT and CDR2 YYREEE (reference sequence). Deletions cut 8 bases from V and 2 bases from J, with 20 bases between. The CDR3 length is 15 residues. The CDR3 bases are TGTGCCAGTTCAAATGGGCCGGGCAGGGCCTACGAGCAGTACTTC. The encoded protein is CASSNGPGRAYEQYF.

The CDR3 spells CSVLGDRAYEQYF. CDR3 bases: TGCAGCGTCTTAGGGGACAGGGCCTACGAGCAGTACTTC. The chain uses TRBV29-1 and TRBJ2-5; 9 bases map to TRBD1. The J call may be in error: the DNA end matches TRBJ2-7 better. The CDR3 is made up of 13 amino acids. Looked up from germline, CDR1 is SQVTM and CDR2 is ANQGSEA.

The rearrangement joins TRBV10-3 to TRBJ2-1, with unresolved D. Germline V gene sequence: CDR1 ENHRY, CDR2 SYGVKD. Trimming removed 3 bases from V and 10 bases from J, with 10 bases in between. CDR3 size: 12 residues. This CDR3 is CAISDRAQEQFF. DNA of the CDR3: TGTGCCATCAGTGACCGGGCTCAGGAGCAGTTCTTC.

The chain couples TRBV19 to TRBJ1-1; no clear D. CDR3 length: 18 amino acids. The V gene lost 2 bases and the J gene lost 0 bases, with 19 bases spanning the gap. Per germline, CDR1 LNHDA and CDR2 SQIVND (reference sequence). In nucleotides, the CDR3 is TGTGCCAGTAGTATAACCCCCGTCCGGGTTGGGGTGAACACTGAAGCTTTCTTT. It is translated as CASSITPVRVGVNTEAFF.

This rearrangement joins TRBV6-4 to TRBJ1-4, with TRBD1 as a possible D gene (6 bases). The germline gives CDR1 MRHNA, CDR2 SNTAGT. This CDR3 contains 13 residues. V lost 4 bases and J lost 7, with 10 bases in between. The CDR3 DNA reads TGTGCCAGCAGTGCCCTCAGGGGTGAAAAACTGTTTTTT. It specifies CASSALRGEKLFF.

The chain employs TRBV6-5 and TRBJ2-2; D is ambiguous. The CDR3 sequence is 13 residues long. The germline gives CDR1 MNHEY, CDR2 SVGAGI. Deletions cut 7 bases from V and 6 bases from J, with 12 bases between. The CDR3 loop is CASKANLAGELFF. CDR3 DNA sequence: TGTGCCAGCAAAGCAAATCTCGCCGGGGAGCTGTTTTTT.

The V gene is TRBV28, the J gene TRBJ2-1, with 11 bases lining up with TRBD2. Germline loops: CDR1 MDHEN, CDR2 SYDVKM. V dropped 7 bases and J dropped 7; count of bases not matched to a gene: 9. The CDR3 covers 15 residues. In nucleotides, the CDR3 is TGTGCCAGCACACAAATAGCGGGAGGGATAAATGAGCAGTTCTTC. Residues: CASTQIAGGINEQFF.

Written as DNA, the CDR3 is TGTGCCAGCAGCCCCGACTTTAGCAATGAGCAGTTCTTC. Translation: CASSPDFSNEQFF. This chain joins TRBV5-6 and TRBJ2-1; D is ambiguous. Germline values: CDR1 SGHDT, CDR2 YYEEEE. There are 13 residues in the CDR3. Trimming removed 4 bases at V and 6 bases at J, with 11 bases between.

The chain employs TRBV2 and TRBJ2-7, with unresolved D. Germline V lookup: CDR1 SNHLY, CDR2 FYNNEI. With 5 bases removed from V and 5 bases from J, the gap between germline ends came to 13 bases. CDR3 length equals 13 residues. The CDR3 here is CASSIDDIHEQYF. In nucleotides, the CDR3 is TGTGCCAGCAGTATCGATGACATTCACGAGCAGTACTTC.

The gene calls are TRBV29-1 and TRBJ1-4; D not certain. Germline CDR1 reads SQVTM; CDR2 reads ANQGSEA. The CDR3 extends over 13 amino acids. The CDR3 loop reads CTPSRPDNEKLFF. The CDR3 DNA follows: TGCACCCCCTCGAGGCCCGATAATGAAAAACTGTTTTTT.

The chain carries TRBV6-4 and TRBJ1-2; 9 bases are a match to TRBD1. The CDR3 runs to 15 residues. Germline trimming cut 3 bases from V and 2 bases from J; bases unmatched to any gene: 4. CDR1 is MRHNA and CDR2 is SNTAGT in the germline V gene. In nucleotides, the CDR3 is TGTGCCAGCAGTGATTCGGGACAGGGCAACTATGGCTACACCTTC. Translated, it gives CASSDSGQGNYGYTF.

This clone is a singleton in its sample. J is TRBJ1-1 and V is TRBV5-4, with D tentatively TRBD1 (5 bases). The V gene lost 7 bases and the J gene lost 3 bases, with 16 bases spanning the gap. Germline-derived CDR1 and CDR2 are SGHNT and YYREEE (reference sequence). The CDR3 totals 14 residues. CDR3: CASQTGRKDTEAFF. The CDR3 region has the DNA TGTGCCAGCCAAACGGGACGGAAGGACACTGAAGCTTTCTTT.

The V gene is TRBV27, the J gene TRBJ2-7, with 10 bases matching TRBD2. The CDR3 loop spans 16 amino acids. The trim removed 3 bases at V and 6 bases at J, leaving 11 bases unmatched. Germline V gene data show CDR1 as MNHEY and CDR2 as SMNVEV (reference sequence). The CDR3 coding sequence is TGTGCCAGCAGTTTTTTCCCTAGCGGGAGTTTGGGCGAGCAGTACTTC. It translates to CASSFFPSGSLGEQYF.

The V and J genes are TRBV5-6 and TRBJ2-1; no reliable D call. Germline assignment: CDR1 SGHDT and CDR2 YYEEEE. The CDR3 is 13 amino acids. The V end lost 2 bases, the J end lost 4 bases, and 7 bases lay between the germline ends. DNA for the CDR3: TGTGCCAGCAGCTTCACCTCTTACAATGAGCAGTTCTTC. This gives the protein CASSFTSYNEQFF.